This TCR beta chain was captured in a study of blood T cell repertoires in COVID-19. Study as a whole: The United States, Italy and Spain were the sources of the acute and convalescent COVID-19 samples. From T cells, B-cell-depleted T cells, or PBMCs came the material, which was cDNA or gDNA.

Germline values: CDR1 DFQATT, CDR2 SNEGSKA (reference sequence). The CDR3 is 10 residues long. V was trimmed by 4 bases and J by 4 bases, leaving 5 bases between them. Per the original data handling: Amplification from reference gene primers served as the basis for estimated nucleated cell counts. Assay: immunoSEQ multiplex PCR; the TCRdb copy retains only in-frame clones and omits some. The V and J calls and clone size were taken over from that table, and D and trimming were inferred from the DNA. This table holds around 260,000 clones, approximately 91% found once. Material: peripheral blood. This clonotype was obtained from a middle-aged woman who had recovered from COVID-19. The rearrangement uses TRBV20-1 and TRBJ2-7; D is uncertain. The CDR3 bases are TGCAGTGCTAACGAGTACGAGCAGTACTTC. Translated, it gives CSANEYEQYF.